Presented here are 7 T cell receptor beta chains from one specimen sequenced in a study of molecular identifiers for immune sequencing clone quantification. TCRdb passed the PCR reads through MiXCR, listing each CDR3 protein once. The data contain thousands of distinct CDR3 sequences, about 33% of them singletons. What was sequenced was naive CD8+ T cells from blood, with Jurkat cell RNA spiked in. Stated subset: FACS-sorted CD8+CD4-CCR7+CD45RA+ naive T cells. Receptors originate from a human donor in good health. Some libraries in this study had Jurkat cell RNA spiked in.

J is TRBJ2-7 and V is TRBV6-1, with D tentatively TRBD2 (6 bases). The CDR3 contains 15 residues. Trimming stripped 8 bases from V and 0 bases from J, with 17 bases between. In germline, CDR1 is MNHNS, CDR2 SASEGT. The CDR3 DNA reads as TGTGCCAGCGCCCGGGGACTGCAGAGCTCCTACGAGCAGTACTTC. This codes for CASARGLQSSYEQYF.

On this clonotype: A single base separates this from a much larger clone, so it may be a read error. The chain couples TRBV6-2 or TRBV6-3 to TRBJ2-2; D perhaps matches TRBD1 (6 bases). The length of the CDR3 is 14 residues. In germline, CDR1 is MNHEY, CDR2 SVGEGT. The CDR3 DNA sequence: TGTGCCAGCAGTGGGACAACTAACACCGGGGAGCTGATTTTT. It translates to CASSGTTNTGELIF.

This clonotype has more than one count but fewer than ten. The gene calls are TRBV9 and TRBJ2-5; D remains unclear. Trimming cost V 3 bases and J 5 bases, with 14 bases left between them. CDR3 length: 14 amino acids. CDR1 and CDR2 (germline): SGDLS, YYNGEE. The CDR3 protein is CASSAGEAMETQYF. CDR3 bases: TGTGCCAGCAGCGCCGGAGAAGCTATGGAGACCCAGTACTTC.

This clonotype was seen just once. The junction shows a germline mismatch at one end, possibly a read error. The chain uses TRBV6-5 and TRBJ1-1; TRBD1 matches 7 bases. This CDR3 has 13 amino acids. Germline CDR1 MNHEY, CDR2 SVGAGI. The CDR3, as DNA: TGTGCCGCTAGGACAGGCCCGATCTCTCATGCTGTCTTT. Translation: CAARTGPISHAVF.

This clonotype was observed a few times. This chain joins TRBV12-3 or TRBV12-4 and TRBJ2-1; 9 bases line up with TRBD1. This CDR3 comprises 15 residues. With 6 bases clipped from V and 7 bases from J, the junction kept 10 bases outside the gene matches. CDR3 loop: CASRPGTGLGNEQFF. The CDR3 DNA is TGTGCCAGCAGGCCGGGGACAGGGCTGGGGAATGAGCAGTTCTTC.

This clonotype was detected a few times. The chain links TRBV12-3 or TRBV12-4 to TRBJ2-5; the match to TRBD2 covers 8 bases. The CDR3 runs to 16 residues. The ends lost 5 bases at V and 5 bases at J; junction bases unmatched: 13. The CDR3 region is CASSVSGGLGFETQYF. DNA for the CDR3: TGTGCCAGCAGTGTCAGCGGGGGTTTGGGTTTCGAGACCCAGTACTTC.

With regard to this clonotype: A much larger clone lies a single base off, so this may be a read error. V is TRBV5-1 and J is TRBJ2-7; D might be TRBD1 (5 bases). The V gene lost 0 bases and the J gene lost 4 bases, with 11 bases spanning the gap. The CDR3 has 14 residues. Germline V gene sequence: CDR1 SGHRS, CDR2 YFSETQ. This chain's CDR3 is CASSLELRQYEQYF. As DNA, the CDR3 is TGCGCCAGCAGCTTGGAGTTGAGACAGTACGAGCAGTACTTC.